Presented here are 10 T cell receptor beta chains from one specimen sequenced in a study of CD8 T cells in Susac syndrome. Reverse transcription of about 0.5 to 1 ug RNA used random hexamers. TCRdb reanalysed the immunoSEQ multiplex PCR reads using MiXCR and keeps one entry per CDR3 protein. Counted here are over 100,000 distinct CDR3 sequences, roughly 91% occurring once; the ten biggest clones make up 0.11% to 0.15%. The sequencing input was CD4+ T cells from PBMCs. All receptors derive from a human donor in good health.

This clonotype was seen only a few times. The chain employs TRBV6-1 and TRBJ2-7; D call uncertain. Trimming pared 7 bases from V and 3 bases from J, leaving 16 bases between. CDR3 length: 14 residues. From germline, CDR1 is MNHNS and CDR2 SASEGT. For the CDR3, the DNA is TGTGCCAGCACCCAGACGGCCGTGATCTACGAGCAGTACTTC. Encoded protein: CASTQTAVIYEQYF.

The chain employs TRBV18 and TRBJ2-1, with D tentatively TRBD1 (5 bases). The CDR3 has 13 residues. The germline gives CDR1 KGHSH, CDR2 LQKENI. V was pared by 2 bases and J by 4 bases, with 6 bases between. Here the CDR3 DNA reads TGTGCCAGCTCACCAGCAGGGTACAATGAGCAGTTCTTC. This encodes CASSPAGYNEQFF. The complete variable domain, with remaining parts taken from reference TRBV18 and TRBJ2-1, reads NAGVMQNPRHLVRRRGQEARLRCSPMKGHSHVYWYRQLPEEGLKFMVYLQKENIIDESGMPKERFSAEFPKEGPSILRIQQVVRGDSAAYFCASSPAGYNEQFFGPGTRLTVL.

The chain combines TRBV6-1 with TRBJ2-6, with D hard to call. This CDR3 has 15 residues. The V end lost 0 bases, the J end lost 0 bases, and 3 bases lay between the germline ends. Germline loops: CDR1 MNHNS, CDR2 SASEGT. CDR3 sequence: CASSEADSGANVLTF. The CDR3 nucleotides are TGTGCCAGCAGTGAAGCAGACTCTGGGGCCAACGTCCTGACTTTC.

This clonotype appeared a single time. The chain's CDR3 is CASSQESTLAEAFF. CDR3 coding DNA: TGCGCCAGCAGCCAAGAATCCACCTTAGCTGAAGCTTTCTTT. The chain joins TRBV4-1 to TRBJ1-1; D remains ambiguous. Trimming shortened V by 0 bases and J by 6 bases, and 11 bases separated the two germline ends. The CDR3 is made up of 14 amino acids. CDR1 is MGHRA and CDR2 is YSYEKL in the germline V gene.

The chain joins TRBV7-9 to TRBJ2-7; 14 positions match TRBD2. The CDR3 consists of 15 residues. The ends lost 8 bases at V and 3 bases at J; junction bases unmatched: 6. Germline loops: CDR1 SEHNR, CDR2 FQNEAQ (reference sequence). The CDR3 DNA reads as TGTGCCAGCGGGACTAGCGGGAGCAGGGGCTACGAGCAGTACTTC. This sequence encodes CASGTSGSRGYEQYF.

This rearrangement joins TRBV7-2 to TRBJ1-6, with D possibly being TRBD1 (5 bases). CDR1 and CDR2 from the germline V gene are SGHTA and FQGNSA. Trimming took off 1 base at V and 8 bases at J, with 15 bases between the two ends. The CDR3 totals 16 residues. Here the CDR3 reads CASSLGALGTDSPLHF. The CDR3 coding sequence is TGTGCCAGCAGCTTAGGGGCTCTGGGGACGGATTCACCCCTCCACTTT.

This chain connects TRBV4-3 to TRBJ2-2; D gene ambiguous. Trimming left V 0 bases short and J 6 bases short, with 5 bases between. Germline lookup yields CDR1 LGHNA and CDR2 YSLEER. The CDR3 has 13 amino acids. In DNA form, the CDR3 reads TGCGCCAGCAGCCAAGATAGGGCCGGGGAGCTGTTTTTT. Translation: CASSQDRAGELFF.

This chain connects TRBV5-1 to TRBJ2-7; 10 positions match TRBD1. Germline V lookup: CDR1 SGHRS, CDR2 YFSETQ. Unmatched junction bases numbered 6, after V lost 4 bases and J lost 2 bases. The CDR3 consists of 15 residues. The CDR3 here is CASSKEGQGPYEQYF. In DNA, the CDR3 is TGCGCCAGCAGCAAGGAGGGACAGGGGCCCTACGAGCAGTACTTC.

V and J are TRBV2 and TRBJ2-3; 8 bases agree with TRBD2. The length of the CDR3 is 14 residues. V lost 2 bases to trimming and J lost 4 bases; unmatched junction nucleotides: 2. Per the germline V gene, CDR1 is SNHLY and CDR2 is FYNNEI. CDR3 protein: CASSEPSGSDTQYF. Written as DNA, the CDR3 is TGTGCCAGCAGTGAACCTAGCGGGTCAGATACGCAGTATTTT.

The chain couples TRBV14 to TRBJ2-1; 11 bases fit TRBD2. CDR3 length equals 16 residues. Looked up from germline, CDR1 is SGHDN and CDR2 is FVKESK. Unmatched junction bases numbered 11, after V lost 4 bases and J lost 9 bases. In DNA, the CDR3 is TGTGCCAGCAGCCTATTGACTAGCGGGGTGGCGGGTGAGCAGTTCTTC. It is translated as CASSLLTSGVAGEQFF. Filled out from reference TRBV14 and TRBJ2-1, the complete variable domain reads EAGVTQFPSHSVIEKGQTVTLRCDPISGHDNLYWYRRVMGKEIKFLLHFVKESKQDESGMPNNRFLAERTGGTYSTLKVQPAELEDSGVYFCASSLLTSGVAGEQFFGPGTRLTVL.